This T cell receptor beta chain was recorded in a study of T cells in Graves' hyperthyroidism and ophthalmopathy. With 3 bases removed from V and 1 base from J, the gap between germline ends came to 16 bases. The CDR3 sequence is 17 residues long. Per the germline V gene, CDR1 is SGHRS and CDR2 is YFSETQ. RNA transcripts gave rise to amplified TCR beta CDR3 regions. The primer set for the first-round RT-PCR of the TCR CDR3 was HTBI. TCRdb called the multiplex PCR reads again in MiXCR, with one record for every CDR3 protein. The table lists some 300,000 distinct CDR3 sequences, approximately 17% of them singletons, with approximately 35% in the top ten.

Sequences were obtained from blood. The chain recombines TRBV5-1 with TRBJ2-2; a weak D match, TRBD1 (6 bases). This receptor was taken from a man aged 25-40 years with Graves' hyperthyroidism. The CDR3 nucleotides are TGCGCCAGCAGCTCGGATTACAGGGATGGGAACACCGGGGAGCTGTTTTTT. This translates into CASSSDYRDGNTGELFF.